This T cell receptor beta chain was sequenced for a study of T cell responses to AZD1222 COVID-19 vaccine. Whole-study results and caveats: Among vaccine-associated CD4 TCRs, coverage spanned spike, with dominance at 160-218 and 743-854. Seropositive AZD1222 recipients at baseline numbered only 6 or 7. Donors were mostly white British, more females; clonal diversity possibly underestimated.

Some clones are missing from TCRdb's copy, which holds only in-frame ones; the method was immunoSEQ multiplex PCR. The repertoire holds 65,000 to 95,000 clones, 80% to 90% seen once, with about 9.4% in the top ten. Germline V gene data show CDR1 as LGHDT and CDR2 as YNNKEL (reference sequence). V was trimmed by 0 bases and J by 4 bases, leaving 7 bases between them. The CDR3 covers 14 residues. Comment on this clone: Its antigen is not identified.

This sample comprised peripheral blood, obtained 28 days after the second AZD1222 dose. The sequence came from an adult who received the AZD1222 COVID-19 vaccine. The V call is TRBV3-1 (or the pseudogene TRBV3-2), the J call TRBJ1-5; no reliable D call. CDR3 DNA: TGTGCCAGCAGCCAAGACGTCCGGAATCAGCCCCAGCATTTT. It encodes CASSQDVRNQPQHF.